This TCR beta chain comes out of a study of blood T cell repertoires in COVID-19. About the research overall: From the United States, Italy and Spain came samples of acute and convalescent COVID-19.

Recruits, aged 18 to 89 years, lived in roughly 22 US areas. Participant reports of clinical history set cohort assignment. Germline V gene lookup returns CDR1 MNHEY and CDR2 SVGEGT. Between the trimmed V and J ends, which lost 6 bases and 5 bases, there was a span of 13 bases. This CDR3 spans 13 amino acids. As originally analysed: Reference gene primers were amplified, and this amplification served to estimate nucleated cell counts. The assay was immunoSEQ multiplex PCR, and TCRdb's table has in-frame clones only and misses some. V, J and clone size reflect that table, while D and trimming were determined from the DNA. The sample has approximately 260,000 clones; roughly 84% are singletons.

Material for sequencing was PBMCs or T cells enriched from blood (not recorded which). The TCR comes from a woman aged 45-59 years who had been exposed to COVID-19. The rearrangement uses TRBV6-2 or TRBV6-3 and TRBJ1-1; a weak D match, TRBD1 (6 bases). As DNA, the CDR3 is TGTGCCAGCAGCCACGGGAGGGGGACTGAAGCTTTCTTT. It translates to CASSHGRGTEAFF.